These T cell receptor beta chains were read from a single sample in a study of blood T cells in healthy people across ages. TCRdb processed the 5' RACE reads anew with MiXCR; each CDR3 protein has one entry. The sample shows 540,000 or so distinct CDR3 sequences, 25% to 30% of them seen only once. Sequences were obtained from blood. The receptors shown here come from a woman aged 70-85 years in good health. Each CDR3 is given with its conserved first and last residue. Fields, in order: V gene, D gene, CDR3 length, clone size, J gene, CDR3 DNA, CDR3 protein. D genes are given only for firm matches. Only part of the rows carry a size: once, few, many, or a class if the clone is expanded.

TRBV29-1,-,12,few,TRBJ2-3,TGCAGCGTTGCGTTCAGCACAGATACGCAGTATTTT,CSVAFSTDTQYF
TRBV2,-,13,-,TRBJ2-3,TGTGCCAGCAGTGATCTTACCACAGATACGCAGTATTTT,CASSDLTTDTQYF
TRBV7-2,-,15,-,TRBJ1-2,TGTGCCAGCAGCGCTAGAGGGTCAGGAATCCGGGGCTACACCTTC,CASSARGSGIRGYTF
TRBV29-1,-,13,many,TRBJ1-2,TGCAGCGTTGGGGCAGGCACTAACTATGGCTACACCTTC,CSVGAGTNYGYTF
TRBV6-1,-,13,-,TRBJ2-5,TGTGCCAGCACCGGGCAGCTTAAAGAGACCCAGTACTTC,CASTGQLKETQYF
TRBV7-3,TRBD2,16,-,TRBJ2-3,TGTGCCAGCAGCTTACCGGGACTAGCGGGGTCAGATACGCAGTATTTT,CASSLPGLAGSDTQYF
TRBV7-3,-,13,-,TRBJ2-7,TGTGCCAGCAGCTTAGACCCTCGGAACGAGCAGTACTTC,CASSLDPRNEQYF
TRBV20-1,-,13,many,TRBJ2-5,TGCAGTGCTAGAGAAGGGTTTTGGGAGACCCAGTACTTC,CSAREGFWETQYF
TRBV29-1,-,13,few,TRBJ2-5,TGCAGCGCTGAGGGGACGGGAGAAGAGACCCAGTACTTC,CSAEGTGEETQYF
TRBV10-3,TRBD1,15,few,TRBJ1-6,TGTGCCATCAGTCAGGGACAGGGAGGTAATTCACCCCTCCACTTT,CAISQGQGGNSPLHF
TRBV5-6,TRBD1,14,few,TRBJ2-1,TGTGCCAGCAGCTGGATGACAGGGGGCAATGAGCAGTTCTTC,CASSWMTGGNEQFF
TRBV7-3,-,16,few,TRBJ2-1,TGTGCCAGCAGCAACCCCCCGGGACTCAAAAGGGGGGAGCAGTTCTTC,CASSNPPGLKRGEQFF
TRBV20-1,-,13,few,TRBJ1-4,TGCAGTGCGGGGAGGGGTTATGATGAAAAACTGTTTTTT,CSAGRGYDEKLFF
TRBV25-1,TRBD1,15,-,TRBJ1-4,TGTGCCAGTCGCCTACAGGGGTCCACTGAGGAAAAACTGTTTTTT,CASRLQGSTEEKLFF
TRBV20-1,-,14,-,TRBJ1-1,TGCAGTGCTAGAGATCGCGGGGGTAGCACTGAAGCTTTCTTT,CSARDRGGSTEAFF
TRBV7-6,-,14,-,TRBJ2-5,TGTGCCAGCAGCTTAGCGCTAGGACGCGAGACCCAGTACTTC,CASSLALGRETQYF
TRBV20-1,TRBD2,15,-,TRBJ2-1,TGCAGTGCTAGAGATCTACAGACTAGCGACAATGAGCAGTTCTTC,CSARDLQTSDNEQFF
TRBV29-1,-,13,few,TRBJ2-5,TGCAGCGTTGTGAGGGGACACCAAGAGACCCAGTACTTC,CSVVRGHQETQYF
TRBV29-1,-,14,-,TRBJ2-3,TGCAGCGTCCCAACACTTGCTAGCACAGATACGCAGTATTTT,CSVPTLASTDTQYF
TRBV7-2,TRBD1,15,few,TRBJ1-1,TGTGCCAGCAGCTACACAGGGGGCGGCGACACTGAAGCTTTCTTT,CASSYTGGGDTEAFF
TRBV2,-,15,few,TRBJ2-6,TGTGCCAGCAGTGGCCAGCTGTCTGGGGCCAACGTCCTGACTTTC,CASSGQLSGANVLTF
TRBV5-1,-,14,few,TRBJ2-3,TGCGCCAGCAGGAGGGGGGGGTTTGGAGATACGCAGTATTTT,CASRRGGFGDTQYF
TRBV12-5,TRBD2,14,few,TRBJ2-2,TGTGCTAGTCGACTAGCGGGGGCCCCCGGGGAGCTGTTTTTT,CASRLAGAPGELFF
TRBV30,-,15,few,TRBJ2-6,TGTGCCTGGAGAAGGACGCACTCTGGGGCCAACGTCCTGACTTTC,CAWRRTHSGANVLTF
TRBV7-2,-,15,-,TRBJ2-3,TGTGCCAGCAGCTTAGAGCGGAGAGGATCAGATACGCAGTATTTT,CASSLERRGSDTQYF
TRBV4-3,-,14,-,TRBJ2-3,TGCGCCAGCAGCCATGGAGGGCCCTGGGATACGCAGTATTTT,CASSHGGPWDTQYF
TRBV12-3/TRBV12-4,-,15,few,TRBJ1-6,TGTGCCAGCAGTTTATACTTTGGGGGAGGTTCACCCCTCCACTTT,CASSLYFGGGSPLHF
TRBV9,-,14,-,TRBJ1-1,TGTGCCAGCAGCGTAATGGGGGAGAACACTGAAGCTTTCTTT,CASSVMGENTEAFF
TRBV18,TRBD1,16,few,TRBJ1-4,TGTGCCAGCTCACCACCATGGGGACAGGGGAATGAAAAACTGTTTTTT,CASSPPWGQGNEKLFF
TRBV7-2,-,15,few,TRBJ2-3,TGTGCCAGCAGCTCACAAGTGGGCCTGACAGATACGCGGTATTTT,CASSSQVGLTDTRYF
TRBV6-5,TRBD2,14,few,TRBJ2-1,TGTGCCAGCAAAAGTCGCCAGGACGGGGGGGGTTGGCTCTTC,CASKSRQDGGGWLF
TRBV4-3,-,16,few,TRBJ2-2,TGCGCCAGCAGCCAAGATCCGCAGGGATATACCGGGGAGCTGTTTTTT,CASSQDPQGYTGELFF
TRBV29-1,-,10,-,TRBJ2-1,TGCAGCGTTCGCGTTAATGAGCAGTTCTTC,CSVRVNEQFF
TRBV6-2/TRBV6-3,TRBD1,15,many,TRBJ1-2,TGTGCCAGCAGCCGATCCGGGACAGGGAACTATGGCTACACCTTC,CASSRSGTGNYGYTF
TRBV5-1,TRBD1,14,few,TRBJ1-1,TGCGCCAGCAGCATACAGGGGGCCGGCACTGAAGCTTTCTTT,CASSIQGAGTEAFF
TRBV7-2,TRBD1,16,-,TRBJ1-1,TGTGCCAGCAGCTCCTTAGGGACAGGGCGTCGCACTGAAGCTTTCTTT,CASSSLGTGRRTEAFF
TRBV6-2/TRBV6-3,-,12,once,TRBJ2-1,TGTGCCAGCAGTCACCCAGCGGCCCCGATCCTCTTC,CASSHPAAPILF
TRBV4-2,TRBD2,15,once,TRBJ2-1,TGTGCCAGCAGCCAAGATGGGACTAGTTTCAATGAGCAGTTCTTC,CASSQDGTSFNEQFF
TRBV9,-,14,-,TRBJ2-2,TGTGCCAGCAGCGTATTTTCTACCACCGGGGAGCTGTTTTTT,CASSVFSTTGELFF
TRBV7-2,TRBD1,14,many,TRBJ2-4,TGTGCCAGCAGCCCCAGGGGACAGCAAAACATTCAGTACTTC,CASSPRGQQNIQYF
TRBV6-6,-,12,many,TRBJ2-3,TGTGCCAGCGGAACTAGCACAGATACGCAGTATTTT,CASGTSTDTQYF
TRBV15,-,17,few,TRBJ2-3,TGTGCCACCAGCAGAGATTGGCCCCCCTTTCCCGTAGATACGCAGTATTTT,CATSRDWPPFPVDTQYF
TRBV20-1,-,15,many,TRBJ2-5,TGCAGTGCTAGAGAGGATTTTGGGAGCAGGGAGACCCAGTACTTC,CSAREDFGSRETQYF
TRBV6-6,TRBD1,13,-,TRBJ2-1,TGTGCCAGCAGTCCGGGACAGGGAGGAGAGCAGTTCTTC,CASSPGQGGEQFF
TRBV3-1,-,12,-,TRBJ2-7,TGTGCCAGCAGGGATTTGGGCTACGAGCAGTACTTC,CASRDLGYEQYF
TRBV28,-,15,-,TRBJ2-2,TGTGCCAGCTCAAGGGGTGGTGCTTACACCGGGGAGCTGTTTTTT,CASSRGGAYTGELFF